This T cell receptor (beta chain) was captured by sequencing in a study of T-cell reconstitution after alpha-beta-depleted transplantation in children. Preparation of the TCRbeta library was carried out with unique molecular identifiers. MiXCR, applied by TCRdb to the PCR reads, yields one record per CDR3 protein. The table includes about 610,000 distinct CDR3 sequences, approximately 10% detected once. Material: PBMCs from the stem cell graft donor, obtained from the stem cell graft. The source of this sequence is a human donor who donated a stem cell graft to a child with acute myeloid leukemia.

The CDR3 reads CASSFQALTGGLGDEQFF. The CDR3 nucleotides read TGTGCCAGCAGCTTCCAGGCACTAACGGGAGGATTGGGAGATGAGCAGTTCTTC. The chain combines TRBV11-2 with TRBJ2-1; TRBD2 matches 7 bases. Germline CDR1 reads SGHAT; CDR2 reads FQNNGV. Trimming cost V 3 bases and J 8 bases; bases outside gene matches: 19. The CDR3 is made up of 18 amino acids.